The 19 T cell receptor beta chains in this list originate from one sample, sequenced in a study of post-analysis software for immune sequencing data. The study, taken as a whole, reports: Higher frequency in patients than in controls was seen for roughly five TRBV segments, with TRBV5-6, TRBV5-1 and TRBV20-1 among them.

TCR beta libraries were prepared from cDNA with unique molecular identifiers. TCRdb independently ran MiXCR on the PCR reads; one entry per CDR3 protein. Found here are 450,000 to 700,000 distinct CDR3 sequences, 44% of them singletons; the top ten hold about 1.5%. These receptors' targets are unknown. Sample: blood. The origin of the receptors is a girl aged 10-17 years with multiple sclerosis.

The rearrangement joins TRBV2 to TRBJ1-2, with 7 bases identical to TRBD1. Per germline, CDR1 SNHLY and CDR2 FYNNEI. The CDR3 loop spans 14 amino acids. V dropped 5 bases and J dropped 4; count of bases not matched to a gene: 7. The CDR3 sequence: CASSPRGSFYGYTF. The CDR3 nucleotides are TGTGCCAGCAGTCCCAGGGGGTCGTTCTATGGCTACACCTTC.

The chain is built from TRBV4-1 and TRBJ1-5; possibly TRBD1 for D (5 bases). Trimming shortened V by 0 bases and J by 7 bases, and 19 bases separated the two germline ends. CDR1 MGHRA and CDR2 YSYEKL come from the germline V gene. The CDR3 runs to 17 residues. The CDR3 is CASSQDEVGGGNQPQHF. The CDR3 region has the DNA TGCGCCAGCAGCCAAGATGAGGTTGGGGGGGGAAACCAGCCCCAGCATTTT.

The rearrangement joins TRBV20-1 to TRBJ1-2; D is ambiguous. This CDR3 is 14 amino acids long. Between the trimmed V and J ends, which lost 0 bases and 0 bases, there was a span of 8 bases. The germline gives CDR1 DFQATT, CDR2 SNEGSKA (reference sequence). CDR3 in DNA: TGCAGTGCTAGAGAGGACTCCACTAACTATGGCTACACCTTC. Translated, it gives CSAREDSTNYGYTF.

The V call is TRBV5-1, the J call TRBJ2-6; possible D gene TRBD1, 5 bases. V lost 4 bases to trimming and J lost 2 bases, with 10 bases between them. The CDR3 covers 15 residues. Germline assignment: CDR1 SGHRS and CDR2 YFSETQ. The CDR3 nucleotides read TGCGCCAGCAGCCCGGTCAGGGCTGGGGCCAACGTCCTGACTTTC. Its translation: CASSPVRAGANVLTF.

The CDR3 reads CSARGVEGYTF. DNA of the CDR3: TGCAGTGCCCGTGGGGTCGAAGGCTACACCTTC. J is TRBJ1-2 and V is TRBV20-1; D remains unclear. Germline V gene data show CDR1 as DFQATT and CDR2 as SNEGSKA (reference sequence). V dropped 6 bases and J dropped 8 bases, with 13 bases sitting between them. The CDR3 is 11 residues long.

The chain has TRBV12-3 or TRBV12-4 and TRBJ2-7; D ambiguous. CDR3 size: 13 residues. Trimming took off 3 bases at V and 3 bases at J, with 9 bases between the two ends. CDR3 region: CASSLGSHYEQYF. CDR3 nucleotide sequence: TGTGCCAGCAGTTTGGGCAGTCACTACGAGCAGTACTTC.

The J gene is TRBJ2-3, the V gene TRBV20-1; TRBD2 aligns across 12 bases. The CDR3 extends over 15 amino acids. V dropped 4 bases and J dropped 4; count of bases not matched to a gene: 6. In germline, CDR1 is DFQATT, CDR2 SNEGSKA (reference sequence). CDR3 loop: CSATSGGAYSDTQYF. CDR3 DNA sequence: TGCAGTGCTACTAGCGGGGGGGCCTATTCAGATACGCAGTATTTT.

Worth noting for this clonotype: The junction does not match germline at one end; this may be a read error. The V call is TRBV7-3, the J call TRBJ2-3; D is unresolved. The CDR3 is 12 residues long. CDR1 SGHTA and CDR2 FQGTGA come from the germline V gene. The CDR3 reads CASSRGLDTQYF. The CDR3 DNA follows: TGCGCCAGCAGCCGCGGATTGGATACGCAGTATTTT. Filled out from reference TRBV7-3 and TRBJ2-3, the complete variable domain reads GAGVSQTPSNKVTEKGKYVELRCDPISGHTALYWYRQSLGQGPEFLIYFQGTGAADDSGLPNDRFFAVRPEGSVSTLKIQRTERGDSAVYLCASSRGLDTQYFGPGTRLTVL.

The CDR3 region is CASSQDPRSSSYNEQFF. The CDR3 DNA reads TGTGCCAGCAGCCAAGATCCCCGCAGCAGCTCCTACAATGAGCAGTTCTTC. The V gene is TRBV3-1, the J gene TRBJ2-1; D is ambiguous. V was pared by 0 bases and J by 0 bases, with 12 bases between. Germline V gene sequence: CDR1 LGHDT, CDR2 YNNKEL (reference sequence). The CDR3 runs to 17 residues.

The V gene is TRBV7-9, the J gene TRBJ1-1; D remains unclear. This CDR3 region has 14 residues. Per the germline V gene, CDR1 is SEHNR and CDR2 is FQNEAQ (reference sequence). V lost 0 bases and J lost 1, with 6 bases in between. The CDR3 here is CASSLAPGNTEAFF. DNA of the CDR3: TGTGCCAGCAGCTTAGCGCCGGGGAACACTGAAGCTTTCTTT.

The CDR3 nucleotides read TGTGCCAGCAGTCGCAGCGGGAGGGCCGGCTACGAGCAGTACTTC. It specifies CASSRSGRAGYEQYF. The chain joins TRBV12-3 or TRBV12-4 to TRBJ2-7, with 10 nucleotides matching TRBD2. V shed 5 bases and J 3 bases; nucleotides not matched to a gene: 7. The CDR3 contains 15 residues.

The V call is TRBV7-3, the J call TRBJ2-1, with D possibly TRBD2 on 5 matching bases. This CDR3 is built from 14 residues. Trimming removed 5 bases at V and 5 bases at J, with 13 bases between. Germline CDR1 and CDR2: SGHTA and FQGTGA. The CDR3 is CASSAMDGDNEQFF. The CDR3 DNA reads TGTGCCAGCAGCGCTATGGACGGGGACAATGAGCAGTTCTTC.

In this sample, this clonotype turned up a few times. The chain carries TRBV5-1 and TRBJ2-1; 10 positions agree with TRBD2. Germline CDR1 and CDR2: SGHRS and YFSETQ. V gave up 2 bases and J gave up 5 bases; unmatched junction bases: 4. The CDR3 is made up of 15 amino acids. CDR3 sequence reads: CASSFQREGNNEQFF. The DNA for the CDR3 is TGCGCCAGCAGCTTTCAGCGGGAGGGTAACAATGAGCAGTTCTTC. The variable domain in full, with the rest retrieved from reference TRBV5-1 and TRBJ2-1, is KAGVTQTPRYLIKTRGQQVTLSCSPISGHRSVSWYQQTPGQGLQFLFEYFSETQRNKGNFPGRFSGRQFSNSRSEMNVSTLELGDSALYLCASSFQREGNNEQFFGPGTRLTVL.

The chain employs TRBV6-6 and TRBJ2-3; 8 bases match TRBD2. This CDR3 is 13 amino acids long. J gave up 6 bases and V 7 bases, and 6 bases lay outside the gene matches. The germline V gene has CDR1 MNHNY and CDR2 SVGAGI (reference sequence). The CDR3: CASTDGGADTQYF. In nucleotides, the CDR3 is TGTGCCAGCACGGACGGGGGGGCGGATACGCAGTATTTT.

There are a few counts of this clonotype. The chain has TRBV29-1 and TRBJ1-2; D is possibly TRBD1 (5 bases). The germline V and J ends were trimmed by 7 bases and 4 bases, with 13 bases remaining between them. CDR3 length: 12 amino acids. Looked up from germline, CDR1 is SQVTM and CDR2 is ANQGSEA. CDR3 residues: CSANQGAYGYTF. The CDR3 DNA follows: TGCAGCGCCAATCAGGGAGCCTATGGCTACACCTTC.

The CDR3 nucleotides read TGTGCCAGCACCTTGACTAGGATGGGCCAGTTCTTC. It is translated as CASTLTRMGQFF. The chain recombines TRBV12-3 or TRBV12-4 with TRBJ2-1, with D perhaps TRBD2 (6 bases). The CDR3 sequence is 12 residues long. V gave up 7 bases and J gave up 13 bases, with 17 bases separating them.

The rearrangement uses TRBV12-3 or TRBV12-4 and TRBJ1-6; no clear D. The CDR3 loop spans 11 amino acids. Trimming cost V 3 bases and J 9 bases, with 3 bases left between them. The CDR3 bases are TGTGCCAGCAGTTTTGGTTCACCCCTCCACTTT. As protein: CASSFGSPLHF.

This clonotype was detected a few times. The chain is built from TRBV7-9 and TRBJ2-7; a weak D match, TRBD2 (5 bases). Per germline, CDR1 SEHNR and CDR2 FQNEAQ (reference sequence). The CDR3 totals 13 residues. The ends were cut back, 0 bases at V and 7 bases at J, with 10 bases in the middle. As DNA, the CDR3 is TGTGCCAGCAGCTTAGCAAGGGAGAGAGAGCAGTACTTC. Translated: CASSLAREREQYF.

The chain carries TRBV10-3 and TRBJ2-7; 13 positions match TRBD2. This CDR3 spans 17 amino acids. Looked up from germline, CDR1 is ENHRY and CDR2 is SYGVKD. Trimming removed 9 bases from V and 4 bases from J; junction bases left unmatched: 15. DNA for the CDR3: TGTGCCATTAGCGGCGGACTAGCGGGAGATAATTTTTACGAGCAGTACTTC. It is translated as CAISGGLAGDNFYEQYF.